Listed here are 6 T cell receptor beta chains from one sample, sequenced in a study of blood T cell repertoires in COVID-19. Profiling relied on immunoSEQ multiplex PCR, and the TCRdb table lists in-frame clones only, not all of them. Among tens of thousands of clones, around 89% were seen once, and the ten largest hold roughly 2.7%. The source material was peripheral blood. The receptors were sampled from a man aged 45-60 years with acute or convalescent COVID-19.

CDR3 sequence (DNA): TGTGCCAGCAGTTGGGGCTGGTCGAACACTGAAGCTTTCTTT. Translation gives CASSWGWSNTEAFF. The V call is TRBV28, the J call TRBJ1-1; perhaps TRBD1 as D (5 bases). V was pared by 4 bases and J by 1 base, with 10 bases between. Looked up from germline, CDR1 is MDHEN and CDR2 is SYDVKM. The CDR3 is made up of 14 amino acids. The full variable domain, rest sourced from reference TRBV28 and TRBJ1-1, is DVKVTQSSRYLVKRTGEKVFLECVQDMDHENMFWYRQDPGLGLRLIYFSYDVKMKEKGDIPEGYSVSREKKERFSLILESASTNQTSMYLCASSWGWSNTEAFFGQGTRLTVV.

The chain couples TRBV4-1 to TRBJ2-2; 7 bases align to TRBD1. Unmatched junction bases numbered 4, after V lost 0 bases and J lost 3 bases. CDR1 is MGHRA and CDR2 is YSYEKL in the germline V gene. This CDR3 spans 16 amino acids. The CDR3 DNA follows: TGCGCCAGCAGCCAAGAAAGGACAGGCGACACCGGGGAGCTGTTTTTT. Its protein is CASSQERTGDTGELFF.

The rearrangement uses TRBV19 and TRBJ1-2; the match to TRBD1 covers 7 bases. The junction had 10 bases not matched to a gene; V was cut back by 4 bases and J by 8 bases. The CDR3 extends over 14 amino acids. Germline V gene data show CDR1 as LNHDA and CDR2 as SQIVND (reference sequence). The DNA for the CDR3 is TGTGCCAGTAGTAGATGGACCGGGACAGAGGGCTACACCTTC. Translated, it gives CASSRWTGTEGYTF.

This rearrangement joins TRBV27 to TRBJ1-2; possibly TRBD1 for D (5 bases). V lost 0 bases to trimming and J lost 8 bases, with 16 bases between them. This CDR3 has 15 residues. The germline V gene encodes CDR1 MNHEY and CDR2 SMNVEV (reference sequence). CDR3 DNA: TGTGCCAGCAGTTTATCGGGGCGGGGGGTAGGCGGCTACACCTTC. Translation: CASSLSGRGVGGYTF.

V usage is TRBV3-1 (or the pseudogene TRBV3-2) and J usage is TRBJ1-6; D remains unclear. This CDR3 comprises 13 residues. V lost 1 base to trimming and J lost 9 bases, with 7 bases between them. Germline V gene sequence: CDR1 LGHDT, CDR2 YNNKEL (reference sequence). The CDR3 spells CASSQGEISPLHF. The CDR3 DNA reads TGTGCCAGCAGCCAAGGGGAGATTTCACCCCTCCACTTT.

This clone was recorded once. The chain links TRBV19 to TRBJ2-1, with a weak D call TRBD2 (6 bases). Germline CDR1 and CDR2: LNHDA and SQIVND (reference sequence). Between the trimmed V and J ends, which lost 5 bases and 10 bases, there was a span of 9 bases. The CDR3 spans 11 residues. CDR3 in amino acids: CASSASGEQFF. CDR3 DNA: TGTGCCAGTAGTGCCAGCGGGGAGCAGTTCTTC. Drawing the rest from reference TRBV19 and TRBJ2-1, the complete variable domain is DGGITQSPKYLFRKEGQNVTLSCEQNLNHDAMYWYRQDPGQGLRLIYYSQIVNDFQKGDIAEGYSVSREKKESFPLTVTSAQKNPTAFYLCASSASGEQFFGPGTRLTVL.